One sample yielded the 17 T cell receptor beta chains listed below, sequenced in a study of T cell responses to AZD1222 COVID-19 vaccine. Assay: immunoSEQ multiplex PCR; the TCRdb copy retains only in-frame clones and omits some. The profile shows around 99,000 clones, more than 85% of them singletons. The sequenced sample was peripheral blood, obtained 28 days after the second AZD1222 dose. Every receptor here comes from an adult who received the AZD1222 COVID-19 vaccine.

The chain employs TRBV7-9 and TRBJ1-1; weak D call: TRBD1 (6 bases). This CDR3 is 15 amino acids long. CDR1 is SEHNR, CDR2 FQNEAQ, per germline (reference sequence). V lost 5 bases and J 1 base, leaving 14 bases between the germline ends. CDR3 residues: CASSRGDTPNTEAFF. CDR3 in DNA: TGTGCCAGCAGCCGAGGGGACACCCCGAACACTGAAGCTTTCTTT.

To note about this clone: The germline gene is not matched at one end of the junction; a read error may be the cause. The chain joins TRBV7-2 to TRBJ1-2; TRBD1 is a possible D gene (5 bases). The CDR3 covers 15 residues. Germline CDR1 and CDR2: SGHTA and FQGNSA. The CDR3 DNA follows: TGTGCCAGCGGCTTAGTGCCAGGGAACAACTATGGCTACACCTTC. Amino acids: CASGLVPGNNYGYTF.

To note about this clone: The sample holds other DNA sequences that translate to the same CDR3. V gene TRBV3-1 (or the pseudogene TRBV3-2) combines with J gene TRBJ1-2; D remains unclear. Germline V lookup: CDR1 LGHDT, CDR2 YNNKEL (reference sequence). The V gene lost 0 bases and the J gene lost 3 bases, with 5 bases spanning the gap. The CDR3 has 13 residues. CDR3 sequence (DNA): TGTGCCAGCAGCCAAGAGGGGTACTATGGCTACACCTTC. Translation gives CASSQEGYYGYTF.

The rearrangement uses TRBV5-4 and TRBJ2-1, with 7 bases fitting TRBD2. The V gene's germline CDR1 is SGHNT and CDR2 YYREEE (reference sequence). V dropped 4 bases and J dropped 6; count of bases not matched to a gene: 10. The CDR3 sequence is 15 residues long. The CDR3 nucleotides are TGTGCCAGCAGCCAAGCGGGATTATGGCCCAATGAGCAGTTCTTC. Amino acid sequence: CASSQAGLWPNEQFF.

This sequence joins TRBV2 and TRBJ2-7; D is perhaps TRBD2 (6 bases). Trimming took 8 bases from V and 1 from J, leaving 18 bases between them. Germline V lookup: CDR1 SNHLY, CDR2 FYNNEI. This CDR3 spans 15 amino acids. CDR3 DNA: TGTGCCAGCGAACGGGGACCTGGGAGGTCCTACGAGCAGTACTTC. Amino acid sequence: CASERGPGRSYEQYF.

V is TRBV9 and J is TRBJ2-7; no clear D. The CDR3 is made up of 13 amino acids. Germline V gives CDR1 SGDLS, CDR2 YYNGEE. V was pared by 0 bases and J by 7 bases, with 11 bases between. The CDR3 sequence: CASSVVGYGEQYF. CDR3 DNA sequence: TGTGCCAGCAGCGTAGTGGGGTATGGAGAGCAGTACTTC.

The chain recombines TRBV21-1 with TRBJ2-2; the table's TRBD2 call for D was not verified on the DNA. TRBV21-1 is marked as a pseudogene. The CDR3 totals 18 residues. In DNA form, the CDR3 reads TGTGCCAGCAGCAAAGATGGGACTAGCGGGGAGAACACCGGGGAGCTGTTTTTT. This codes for CASSKDGTSGENTGELFF.

The CDR3 DNA follows: TGTGCCAGCTCACCGCGAGAGGCGGTCTTCTCCTACAATGAGCAGTTCTTC. Its translation: CASSPREAVFSYNEQFF. The chain employs TRBV18 and TRBJ2-1, with unresolved D. Trimming pared 3 bases from V and 0 bases from J, leaving 15 bases between. This CDR3 spans 17 amino acids. The germline V gene has CDR1 KGHSH and CDR2 LQKENI.

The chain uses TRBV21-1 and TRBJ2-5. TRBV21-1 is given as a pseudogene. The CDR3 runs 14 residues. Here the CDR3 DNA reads TGTGCCAGCAGCACCGGGTTATTTTCAGGGACCCAGTACTTC. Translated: CASSTGLFSGTQYF.

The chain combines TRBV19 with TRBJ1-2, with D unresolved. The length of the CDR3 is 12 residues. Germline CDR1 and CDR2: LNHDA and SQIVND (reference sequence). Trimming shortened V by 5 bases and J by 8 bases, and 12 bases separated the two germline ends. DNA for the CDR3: TGTGCCAGTAGTCCGGCGGCCGGGGGCTACACCTTC. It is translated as CASSPAAGGYTF.

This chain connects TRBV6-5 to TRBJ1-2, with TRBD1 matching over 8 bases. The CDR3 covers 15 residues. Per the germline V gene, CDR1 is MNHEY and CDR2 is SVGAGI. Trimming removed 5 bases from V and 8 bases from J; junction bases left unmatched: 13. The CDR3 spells CASSQNTDRAKGYTF. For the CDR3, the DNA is TGTGCCAGCAGTCAAAACACGGACAGGGCAAAGGGCTACACCTTC.

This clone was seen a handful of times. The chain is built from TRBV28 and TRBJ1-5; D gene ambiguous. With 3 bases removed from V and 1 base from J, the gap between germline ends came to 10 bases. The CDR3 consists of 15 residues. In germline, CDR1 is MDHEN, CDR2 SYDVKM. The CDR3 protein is CASSFMLWSNQPQHF. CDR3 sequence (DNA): TGTGCCAGCAGTTTTATGCTATGGAGCAATCAGCCCCAGCATTTT.

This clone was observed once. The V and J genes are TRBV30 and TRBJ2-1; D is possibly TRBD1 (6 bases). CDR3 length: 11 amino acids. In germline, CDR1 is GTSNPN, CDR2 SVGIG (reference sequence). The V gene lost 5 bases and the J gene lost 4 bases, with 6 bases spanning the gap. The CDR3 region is CAWGQYNEQFF. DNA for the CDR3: TGTGCCTGGGGACAGTACAATGAGCAGTTCTTC.

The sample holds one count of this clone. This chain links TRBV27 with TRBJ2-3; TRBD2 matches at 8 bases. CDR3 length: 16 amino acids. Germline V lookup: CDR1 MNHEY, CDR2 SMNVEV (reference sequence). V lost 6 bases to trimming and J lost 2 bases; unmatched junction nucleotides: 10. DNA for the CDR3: TGTGCCAGCAGGAGTTCGGGACTAGGATACACAGATACGCAGTATTTT. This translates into CASRSSGLGYTDTQYF.

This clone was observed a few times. The CDR3: CASSKVLGAVIGETQYF. For the CDR3, the DNA is TGTGCCAGCAGCAAAGTATTGGGGGCTGTGATAGGGGAGACCCAGTACTTC. The chain links TRBV21-1 to TRBJ2-5; no check of the table's D call, TRBD1, against the DNA was made. TRBV21-1 is termed a pseudogene. The CDR3 covers 17 residues.

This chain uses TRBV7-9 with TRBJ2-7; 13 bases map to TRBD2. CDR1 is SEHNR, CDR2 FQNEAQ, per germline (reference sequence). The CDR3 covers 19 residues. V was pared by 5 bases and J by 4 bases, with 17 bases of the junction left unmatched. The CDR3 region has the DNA TGTGCCAGCAGCCGAACTTCCTCCTCACTAGCGGGAGGGGTGTACGAGCAGTACTTC. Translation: CASSRTSSSLAGGVYEQYF. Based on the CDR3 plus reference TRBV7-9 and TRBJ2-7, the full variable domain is DTGVSQNPRHKITKRGQNVTFRCDPISEHNRLYWYRQTLGQGPEFLTYFQNEAQLEKSRLLSDRFSAERPKGSFSTLEIQRTEQGDSAMYLCASSRTSSSLAGGVYEQYFGPGTRLTVT.

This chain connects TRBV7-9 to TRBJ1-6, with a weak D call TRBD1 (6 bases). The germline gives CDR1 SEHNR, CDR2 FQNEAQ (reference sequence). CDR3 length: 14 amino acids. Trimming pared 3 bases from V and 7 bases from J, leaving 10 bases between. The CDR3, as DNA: TGTGCCAGCAGCTTCAACAGGGAAAATTCACCCCTCCACTTT. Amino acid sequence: CASSFNRENSPLHF.